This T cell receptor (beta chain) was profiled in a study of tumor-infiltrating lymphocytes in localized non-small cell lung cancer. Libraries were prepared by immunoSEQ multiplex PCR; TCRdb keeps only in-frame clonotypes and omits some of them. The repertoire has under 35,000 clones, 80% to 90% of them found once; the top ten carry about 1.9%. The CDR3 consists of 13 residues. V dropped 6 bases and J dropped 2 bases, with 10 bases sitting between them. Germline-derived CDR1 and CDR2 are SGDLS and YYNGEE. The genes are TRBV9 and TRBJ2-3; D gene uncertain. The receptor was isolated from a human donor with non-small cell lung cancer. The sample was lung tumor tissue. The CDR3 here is CASNKGFTDTQYF. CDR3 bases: TGTGCCAGCAACAAGGGTTTCACAGATACGCAGTATTTT.